This T cell receptor (beta chain) appears in the sequencing data of a study of cytotoxic CD8 clonotypes in ibrutinib-treated CLL. Targeted sequencing depth ranged from 1 in 200,000 to 1 in 1 million T cells. Sequencing was performed with immunoSEQ multiplex PCR; in TCRdb, only in-frame clones are kept and a portion is missing. The sample holds a few hundred thousand clones; almost 80% are singletons and the top ten take 6.7%. Points from the study as a whole: Patients showed higher baseline clonality than age-matched healthy donors, and it tracked circulating CD8+ T-cell counts. Sampling of sustained-remission and progressing patients occurred at differing times. Baseline levels were approached again at progression, after clonality had risen at ibrutinib response.

The V gene's germline CDR1 is LGHNA and CDR2 YSLEER. The CDR3 sequence is 17 residues long. V gave up 0 bases and J gave up 2 bases; unmatched junction bases: 9. Concerning this clone: Its antigen is as yet unknown.

This clonotype was sampled from a human donor with chronic lymphocytic leukemia. The chain uses TRBV4-3 and TRBJ2-7; TRBD2 agrees at 8 bases. The sample in question was PBMCs, obtained before ibrutinib treatment. In DNA form, the CDR3 reads TGCGCCAGCAGCCAAGAAATTTTATGGCGGGAGGCCTACGAGCAGTACTTC. It yields the protein CASSQEILWREAYEQYF.